The 32 T cell receptor beta chains in this list originate from one sample, sequenced in a study of graft-versus-host responses after intestinal transplantation (dated by TCRdb to 2020 to 2022). The library was produced with the immunoSEQ multiplex PCR assay. In TCRdb, the immuneACCESS table is reduced to in-frame sequences with V and J assigned. These tables do not hold every clone; where another copy was compared, an unresolved V gene accounts for under half, and the others remain unexplained. The sample table contains more than 10,000 clones; only one count was recorded for 80% to 95% of them. 4.4% of the sample is in the top ten clones. The sequencing here drew on PBMCs, taken approximately 960 days after intestinal transplantation. Receptors originate from a human patient who received an intestinal transplant, so some T cells may come from the graft donor.

This chain uses TRBV5-1 with TRBJ2-1; 7 bases are a match to TRBD1. The CDR3 is 15 residues long. Losses at the gene ends were 4 bases for V and 4 bases for J; bases not matched to a gene: 8. Per the germline V gene, CDR1 is SGHRS and CDR2 is YFSETQ. The CDR3 nucleotides are TGCGCCAGCAGCCCCCAGGGACAGCCTTACAATGAGCAGTTCTTC. Its translation: CASSPQGQPYNEQFF.

In nucleotides, the CDR3 is TGTGCCAGCAGCATGGGACGGACCTATGGCTACACCTTC. It codes for CASSMGRTYGYTF. V and J are TRBV7-9 and TRBJ1-2, with a weak D call TRBD1 (5 bases). This CDR3 has 13 amino acids. V was clipped by 5 bases and J by 4 bases, with 11 bases between them. The germline gives CDR1 SEHNR, CDR2 FQNEAQ (reference sequence).

This sequence joins TRBV7-9 and TRBJ1-1, with D unclear. This CDR3 region has 12 residues. The germline V gene has CDR1 SEHNR and CDR2 FQNEAQ (reference sequence). The V end was cut by 5 bases, the J end by 1 base, with 5 bases between. This CDR3 is CASSVSNTEAFF. DNA for the CDR3: TGTGCCAGCAGCGTATCGAACACTGAAGCTTTCTTT.

The chain combines TRBV9 with TRBJ2-7, with D perhaps matching TRBD2 (6 bases). The CDR3 runs 14 residues. V lost 3 bases to trimming and J lost 2 bases, with 12 bases between them. Germline V CDR1 and CDR2: SGDLS, YYNGEE. CDR3 in DNA: TGTGCCAGCAGCGCCGCGGGGTCAGCCTACGAGCAGTACTTC. The encoded protein is CASSAAGSAYEQYF.

V usage is TRBV7-2 and J usage is TRBJ2-3; D may be TRBD1 (5 bases). The ends were cut back, 5 bases at V and 2 bases at J, with 17 bases in the middle. The length of the CDR3 is 16 residues. Germline V CDR1 and CDR2: SGHTA, FQGNSA. This chain's CDR3 is CASSPSRTSTTDTQYF. Written as DNA, the CDR3 is TGTGCCAGCAGCCCGTCCCGGACATCCACCACAGATACGCAGTATTTT.

CDR3 coding DNA: TGTGCCAGCTCACCGGGACTAGGAGGGGAGACCCAGTACTTC. Translating it yields CASSPGLGGETQYF. The chain joins TRBV18 to TRBJ2-5; 8 bases fit TRBD2. This CDR3 comprises 14 residues. J lost 5 bases, V lost 3 bases, and 5 bases had no gene match. Germline CDR1 is KGHSH and CDR2 is LQKENI.

The V gene is TRBV19, the J gene TRBJ1-5, with D possibly being TRBD1 (5 bases). The V gene lost 6 bases and the J gene lost 4 bases, with 16 bases spanning the gap. Looked up from germline, CDR1 is LNHDA and CDR2 is SQIVND (reference sequence). The length of the CDR3 is 15 residues. Written as DNA, the CDR3 is TGTGCCAGTAGCCTCAGGGCACAACTGAATCAGCCCCAGCATTTT. Encoded protein: CASSLRAQLNQPQHF.

Only one count was recorded for this clone. This chain links TRBV6-5 with TRBJ1-4; 7 bases fit TRBD1. Per the germline V gene, CDR1 is MNHEY and CDR2 is SVGAGI. The V and J ends lost 6 bases and 4 bases, in that order; junction bases with no gene match: 5. The CDR3 is 14 residues long. The CDR3 region has the DNA TGTGCCAGCAGCCAAGGGACAGTTAATGAAAAACTGTTTTTT. It translates to CASSQGTVNEKLFF.

This chain links TRBV6-6 with TRBJ1-5; no clear D gene. With 2 bases removed from V and 2 bases from J, the gap between germline ends came to 10 bases. Germline CDR1 is MNHNY and CDR2 is SVGAGI (reference sequence). The CDR3 is 15 amino acids. The CDR3 sequence: CASSYIKRGNQPQHF. DNA of the CDR3: TGTGCCAGCAGTTACATCAAGAGGGGCAATCAGCCCCAGCATTTT.

The rearrangement links TRBV10-1 to TRBJ2-3, with D hard to call. Trimming left V 4 bases short and J 2 bases short, with 10 bases between. The CDR3 extends over 14 amino acids. CDR1 and CDR2 from the germline V gene are WNHNN and SYGVQD (reference sequence). The CDR3 sequence is CASSGDGSTDTQYF. CDR3 in DNA: TGCGCCAGCAGTGGAGACGGATCCACAGATACGCAGTATTTT.

This clone was observed once. The J gene is TRBJ2-3, the V gene TRBV4-1; 7 nucleotides line up with TRBD1. This CDR3 has 16 amino acids. J lost 6 bases, V lost 4 bases, and 13 bases had no gene match. Germline V lookup: CDR1 MGHRA, CDR2 YSYEKL. The CDR3 DNA sequence: TGCGCCAGCAGCCCAGGCCGAGGACAGGTCCGTGATACGCAGTATTTT. This translates into CASSPGRGQVRDTQYF.

The chain combines TRBV4-1 with TRBJ2-7, with TRBD1 matching over 7 bases. Germline CDR1 MGHRA, CDR2 YSYEKL. The CDR3 is 16 residues long. V was clipped by 2 bases and J by 4 bases; unmatched bases: 11. In nucleotides, the CDR3 is TGCGCCAGCAGCCAACTCCCGGACAGGCCACTTTACGAGCAGTACTTC. Amino acid sequence: CASSQLPDRPLYEQYF.

The genes are TRBV4-1 and TRBJ1-5; no clear D gene. Germline loops: CDR1 MGHRA, CDR2 YSYEKL. V gave up 0 bases and J gave up 8 bases, with 8 bases separating them. CDR3 size: 13 residues. The DNA of the CDR3 is TGCGCCAGCAGCCAAGATCTAAGAAAGCCCCAGCATTTT. Translating it yields CASSQDLRKPQHF.

The chain recombines TRBV5-4 with TRBJ2-7, with a weak D call TRBD1 (6 bases). Germline V lookup: CDR1 SGHNT, CDR2 YYREEE (reference sequence). Trimming took off 4 bases at V and 2 bases at J, with 10 bases between the two ends. The CDR3 runs to 13 residues. This CDR3 reads CASSHTGTYEQYF. The DNA of the CDR3 is TGTGCCAGCAGCCACACAGGGACCTACGAGCAGTACTTC.

V and J are TRBV2 and TRBJ1-2; weak D call: TRBD1 (5 bases). The CDR3 sequence is 14 residues long. V lost 7 bases and J 4 bases, leaving 16 bases between the germline ends. CDR1 and CDR2 from the germline V gene are SNHLY and FYNNEI. The CDR3 DNA reads as TGTGCCAGCAACCGGGACCCCGAGGGCTATGGCTACACCTTC. It encodes CASNRDPEGYGYTF.

The chain recombines TRBV4-1 with TRBJ1-5; D gene ambiguous. With 1 base removed from V and 0 bases from J, the gap between germline ends came to 10 bases. Germline assignment: CDR1 MGHRA and CDR2 YSYEKL. This CDR3 contains 16 residues. Here the CDR3 reads CASSQVVGNSNQPQHF. CDR3 coding DNA: TGCGCCAGCAGCCAAGTGGTGGGGAATAGCAATCAGCCCCAGCATTTT.

The chain combines TRBV15 with TRBJ1-2, with D possibly being TRBD1 (5 bases). Germline CDR1 LNHNV, CDR2 YYDKDF (reference sequence). The CDR3 totals 14 residues. The V and J ends lost 5 bases and 2 bases respectively, with 12 bases between them. Here the CDR3 reads CATSRTDTNYGYTF. The CDR3 coding sequence is TGTGCCACCAGCCGAACGGACACAAACTATGGCTACACCTTC.

This chain uses TRBV10-3 with TRBJ2-5; 9 nucleotides agree with TRBD1. Germline V lookup: CDR1 ENHRY, CDR2 SYGVKD. V lost 3 bases, J lost 5 bases, and 13 bases stayed unmatched. The CDR3 covers 17 residues. CDR3 nucleotide sequence: TGTGCCATCAGTGAAGTGGGGGGGACAGGGTCTTTCGAGACCCAGTACTTC. It encodes CAISEVGGTGSFETQYF.

This chain connects TRBV7-9 to TRBJ2-4; either TRBD1 or TRBD2 may supply D (6 bases each). Deletions cut 5 bases from V and 5 bases from J, with 13 bases between. The CDR3 loop spans 14 amino acids. Germline V gene lookup returns CDR1 SEHNR and CDR2 FQNEAQ (reference sequence). Here the CDR3 reads CASSPGASQNIQYF. The CDR3 nucleotides are TGTGCCAGCAGCCCGGGGGCTAGTCAAAACATTCAGTACTTC.

V and J are TRBV5-1 and TRBJ2-3; 8 bases match TRBD2. The trim removed 4 bases at V and 3 bases at J, leaving 7 bases unmatched. The length of the CDR3 is 15 residues. Germline values: CDR1 SGHRS, CDR2 YFSETQ. The CDR3 reads CASSPEVAGTDTQYF. The CDR3 DNA follows: TGCGCCAGCAGCCCGGAGGTAGCGGGGACAGATACGCAGTATTTT.

The chain recombines TRBV4-1 with TRBJ2-3; 8 bases map to TRBD2. Looked up from germline, CDR1 is MGHRA and CDR2 is YSYEKL. The CDR3 loop spans 15 amino acids. V lost 0 bases and J lost 4; bases outside the gene matches: 3. CDR3 nucleotide sequence: TGCGCCAGCAGCCAAGATGGGACTAGAGCAGATACGCAGTATTTT. This encodes CASSQDGTRADTQYF.

The genes are TRBV9 and TRBJ2-1; 10 nucleotides line up with TRBD2. From germline, CDR1 is SGDLS and CDR2 YYNGEE. The CDR3 is 13 residues long. V dropped 8 bases and J dropped 6; count of bases not matched to a gene: 5. Written as DNA, the CDR3 is TGTGCCAGTGGGGCTAGCGGGGGCAATGAGCAGTTCTTC. Its translation is CASGASGGNEQFF.

The genes are TRBV19 and TRBJ1-5; a possible D gene is TRBD1 (5 bases). There are 14 residues in the CDR3. Trimming cost V 7 bases and J 1 base, with 11 bases left between them. CDR1 LNHDA and CDR2 SQIVND come from the germline V gene (reference sequence). CDR3 nucleotide sequence: TGTGCCAGTACCGACAGTCAAAGCAATCAGCCCCAGCATTTT. The encoded protein is CASTDSQSNQPQHF.

The V call is TRBV9, the J call TRBJ1-1, with D unclear. This CDR3 is 15 amino acids long. Germline values: CDR1 SGDLS, CDR2 YYNGEE. V gave up 0 bases and J gave up 1 base, with 10 bases separating them. Here the CDR3 DNA reads TGTGCCAGCAGCGTAGTCGCGCAGAGGAACACTGAAGCTTTCTTT. Translating it yields CASSVVAQRNTEAFF.

This chain uses TRBV6-1 with TRBJ1-1, with D uncertain. The germline V and J ends were trimmed by 3 bases and 1 base, with 15 bases remaining between them. The germline V gene has CDR1 MNHNS and CDR2 SASEGT. The length of the CDR3 is 16 residues. In DNA, the CDR3 is TGTGCCAGCAGTGACTTGGACGTGGCGAAGAACACTGAAGCTTTCTTT. Protein sequence: CASSDLDVAKNTEAFF.

The chain is built from TRBV27 and TRBJ1-5; possible D gene TRBD1, 6 bases. Trimming removed 5 bases at V and 0 bases at J, with 11 bases between. The CDR3 spans 15 residues. From germline, CDR1 is MNHEY and CDR2 SMNVEV (reference sequence). The CDR3 nucleotides are TGTGCCAGCAGTCTCGGACAGACTAGCAATCAGCCCCAGCATTTT. It codes for CASSLGQTSNQPQHF.

The rearrangement links TRBV6-9 to TRBJ2-7, with 9 bases that match TRBD2. CDR1 MNHGY and CDR2 SVAAGI come from the germline V gene. Trimming cost V 6 bases and J 3 bases; bases outside gene matches: 6. The CDR3 sequence is 14 residues long. The CDR3 nucleotides are TGTGCCAGCAGCCCCGGGACTAGCTTCTACGAGCAGTACTTC. Protein: CASSPGTSFYEQYF.

The J gene is TRBJ1-2, the V gene TRBV7-8; TRBD1 matches 9 bases. V trimming: 7 bases; J trimming: 3 bases; junction bases outside the gene matches: 6. This CDR3 is built from 14 residues. The germline CDR1 and CDR2 sequences are SGHVS and FQNEAQ. The CDR3, as DNA: TGTGCCAGCACCGGGACAGGGACCGACTATGGCTACACCTTC. Amino acid sequence: CASTGTGTDYGYTF.

The chain couples TRBV10-3 to TRBJ1-1; maybe TRBD1 (5 bases). Trimming shortened V by 5 bases and J by 4 bases, and 20 bases separated the two germline ends. Germline-derived CDR1 and CDR2 are ENHRY and SYGVKD. This CDR3 is 16 amino acids long. Here the CDR3 reads CAISQGAARGGTEAFF. The CDR3 DNA reads TGTGCCATCAGTCAGGGTGCGGCAAGGGGAGGCACTGAAGCTTTCTTT.

This clone occurred once. J is TRBJ2-7 and V is TRBV11-1; D call uncertain. The V end lost 1 base, the J end lost 2 bases, and 6 bases lay between the germline ends. The CDR3 runs to 13 residues. Germline V gene sequence: CDR1 SGHAT, CDR2 FQDESV (reference sequence). The CDR3 coding sequence is TGTGCCAGCAGCTTAGTGGCCGCCTACGAGCAGTACTTC. As protein: CASSLVAAYEQYF.

The rearrangement joins TRBV6-6 to TRBJ1-5, with TRBD1 matching 7 bases. The CDR3 runs 14 residues. The germline CDR1 and CDR2 sequences are MNHNY and SVGAGI (reference sequence). Trimming at V came to 4 bases and at J to 8 bases, leaving 8 bases not matched to a gene. The CDR3 DNA sequence: TGTGCCAGCAGTTTGGCAGGGGGGGCGGAGCCCCAGCATTTT. Encoded protein: CASSLAGGAEPQHF.

The V and J genes are TRBV2 and TRBJ2-2, with TRBD2 as a possible D gene (5 bases). V was shortened by 3 bases and J by 4 bases, with 6 bases between the two germline ends. This CDR3 has 13 amino acids. Germline-derived CDR1 and CDR2 are SNHLY and FYNNEI. The CDR3 is CASSEGSTGELFF. The CDR3 bases are TGTGCCAGCAGTGAGGGGAGCACCGGGGAGCTGTTTTTT.